The source of this T cell receptor beta chain is a study of CD8+ T cells in alopecia areata. Treatment meaning: oral pan-JAK inhibitor, 5-10 mg twice daily. Reverse transcribed after extraction, RNA yielded cDNA as the sequencing template. Here immunoSEQ multiplex PCR was the method, and the copy in TCRdb shows in-frame clones only, minus some. The sample consists of 150,000 to 250,000 clones, approximately 56% of them appearing once. This clone was observed a few times. The clonotype originates from a human donor with alopecia areata. This specimen was CD4+ T cells sorted from blood, taken at week 4, from a patient treated with tofacitinib.

Written as DNA, the CDR3 is TGCGCCAGCAGTCAATCGGCAGAGAACTATGGCTACACCTTC. Translated: CASSQSAENYGYTF. This rearrangement joins TRBV23-1 to TRBJ1-2; D gene ambiguous. TRBV23-1 is sorted into the ORF group, with uncertain function. Trimming cost V 0 bases and J 2 bases, with 7 bases left between them. The CDR3 has 14 amino acids.